This T cell receptor (beta chain) emerged from a study of tumor-infiltrating lymphocytes in primary liver carcinoma. Study-level points and caveats: Tumors carried a top-250-clone fraction significantly exceeding that of blood (p = 0.039).

A primer matching the constant region was used to make TCR beta cDNA from around 550 ng of total RNA. TCR beta libraries came from three nested multiplex PCR rounds using slightly modified ARM-PCR. Forward primers for TRBV1-TRBV30 and a C-beta reverse primer served the first two PCR rounds, at about 10 cycles each. TCRdb re-called the multiplex PCR reads through MiXCR, storing one row per CDR3 protein. This table holds 52,000 or so distinct CDR3 sequences, approximately 80% found once. Germline CDR1 reads SGHAT; CDR2 reads FQNNGV. Trimming took 3 bases from V and 7 from J, leaving 15 bases between them. The CDR3 runs 15 residues. This clonotype is categorized as large. Its specificity is not known. Total RNA and DNA came together from around 20-30 mg of bulk tissue without cell sorting.

This receptor was identified in a man between 40 and 49 years old with primary liver carcinoma and hepatitis B virus infection. The rearrangement joins TRBV11-2 to TRBJ1-4; maybe TRBD1 (6 bases). The source material was liver tumor tissue from sampling region 5. Subset: tumor region T5, tumor centre. CDR3 sequence reads: CASSLLTGRSEKLFF. For the CDR3, the DNA is TGTGCCAGCAGCTTGCTGACAGGCCGTAGTGAAAAACTGTTTTTT.